What follows are 32 T cell receptor beta chains derived from one specimen sequenced in a study of shared clonotypes between healthy human individuals (dated by TCRdb to between 2020 and 2021). CD8 naive samples were CD45RO-negative cells positively selected for CCR7, giving a CD45RA+CCR7+ population that excluded TemRA cells. Receptor amplification or capture employed the immunoSEQ multiplex PCR assay. The table comes from immuneACCESS by way of TCRdb, which keeps in-frame sequences with V and J called. Part of the clones is missing from these tables; in studies checked, under half for an unresolved V gene and the rest for unknown reasons. This sample has around 2,100,000 clones in its table, and about 95% of those were observed once. Of the sample, 0.95% to 1.5% is held by the ten largest clones. Sequenced material: naive CD8+ T cells sorted from blood. The sample's cell subset or site label is to be understood as: CD45RA+CCR7+. All receptors derive from a man between 18 and 29 years old in good health.

The rearrangement uses TRBV19 and TRBJ2-1; 9 nucleotides agree with TRBD1. The CDR3 spans 14 residues. Germline CDR1 LNHDA, CDR2 SQIVND (reference sequence). The J segment lost 6 bases and the V segment lost 9 bases, leaving 9 bases of the junction unmatched. The CDR3 loop is CASERDRDSNEQFF. For the CDR3, the DNA is TGTGCCAGCGAGCGGGACAGGGATAGCAATGAGCAGTTCTTC.

The chain is built from TRBV4-1 and TRBJ2-7; perhaps D is TRBD1 or TRBD2 (5 bases each). The CDR3 runs to 17 residues. V gave up 1 base and J gave up 3 bases, with 19 bases separating them. Germline assignment: CDR1 MGHRA and CDR2 YSYEKL. The DNA of the CDR3 is TGCGCCAGCAGCCAAGGAGCCGGGACGCTGGAGGTCTACGAGCAGTACTTC. This encodes CASSQGAGTLEVYEQYF.

This clone was seen only once. The chain employs TRBV9 and TRBJ2-2, with 16 nucleotides matching TRBD2. Germline CDR1 reads SGDLS; CDR2 reads YYNGEE. J gave up 6 bases and V 4 bases, and 3 bases lay outside the gene matches. There are 16 residues in the CDR3. CDR3 amino acids: CASSSGLAGGAGELFF. The CDR3 DNA reads as TGTGCCAGCAGCTCGGGACTAGCGGGAGGGGCCGGGGAGCTGTTTTTT.

Turning to this clone: Different DNA sequences within this sample yield the same CDR3. The chain joins TRBV9 to TRBJ1-1; tentatively, D is TRBD1 (5 bases). The V gene lost 1 base and the J gene lost 0 bases, with 7 bases spanning the gap. Germline V lookup: CDR1 SGDLS, CDR2 YYNGEE. The CDR3 sequence is 14 residues long. The CDR3 spells CASSVKGMNTEAFF. As DNA, the CDR3 is TGTGCCAGCAGCGTAAAGGGGATGAACACTGAAGCTTTCTTT.

This clone was seen just once. V is TRBV11-2 and J is TRBJ2-7, with D perhaps TRBD1 (6 bases). The CDR3 is 13 residues long. Germline CDR1 SGHAT, CDR2 FQNNGV. Between the trimmed V and J ends, which lost 8 bases and 2 bases, there was a span of 13 bases. The CDR3 loop reads CASLSRDTYEQYF. The CDR3 nucleotides are TGTGCCAGCCTCTCCCGGGACACCTACGAGCAGTACTTC.

The J gene is TRBJ2-2, the V gene TRBV4-1, with D possibly being TRBD1 (7 bases). Trimming left V 4 bases short and J 1 base short, with 16 bases between. Germline-derived CDR1 and CDR2 are MGHRA and YSYEKL. This CDR3 has 17 amino acids. CDR3 loop: CASSPDREDRNTGELFF. Here the CDR3 DNA reads TGCGCCAGCAGCCCAGACAGGGAGGATAGGAACACCGGGGAGCTGTTTTTT.

Notes on this clone: The same CDR3 can be traced to other DNA sequences in this sample. This rearrangement joins TRBV6-1 to TRBJ2-7; 9 nucleotides line up with TRBD1. Trimming cost V 3 bases and J 3 bases; bases outside gene matches: 0. Germline V gives CDR1 MNHNS, CDR2 SASEGT. The CDR3 spans 13 residues. This CDR3 is CASSEDRGYEQYF. The CDR3 nucleotides read TGTGCCAGCAGTGAGGACAGGGGCTACGAGCAGTACTTC.

The V gene is TRBV6-5, the J gene TRBJ1-1; no reliable D call. V was trimmed by 6 bases and J by 7 bases, leaving 15 bases between them. Germline CDR1 reads MNHEY; CDR2 reads SVGAGI. CDR3 length equals 13 residues. Here the CDR3 DNA reads TGTGCCAGCAGCTTTCGGACGGTCGATGAAGCTTTCTTT. It yields the protein CASSFRTVDEAFF.

The genes are TRBV27 and TRBJ1-6; D is ambiguous. CDR1 MNHEY and CDR2 SMNVEV come from the germline V gene (reference sequence). The CDR3 covers 15 residues. V lost 3 bases, J lost 6 bases, and 12 bases lay in between. CDR3 region: CASSFMQQSNSPLHF. The CDR3, as DNA: TGTGCCAGCAGTTTTATGCAACAGAGTAATTCACCCCTCCACTTT.

The chain employs TRBV9 and TRBJ2-7, with TRBD1 matching over 7 bases. The ends lost 0 bases at V and 4 bases at J; junction bases unmatched: 7. CDR1 and CDR2 (germline): SGDLS, YYNGEE. The CDR3 runs 15 residues. The CDR3 is CASSVGGQGVYEQYF. CDR3 nucleotides: TGTGCCAGCAGCGTAGGGGGTCAGGGGGTATACGAGCAGTACTTC.

Worth noting for this clone: The same CDR3 is also encoded by other DNA sequences in this sample. This sequence joins TRBV30 and TRBJ1-2; D remains unclear. The CDR3 has 12 residues. V gave up 0 bases and J gave up 4 bases, with 6 bases separating them. The germline CDR1 and CDR2 sequences are GTSNPN and SVGIG (reference sequence). CDR3 residues: CAWSVQAYGYTF. In DNA, the CDR3 is TGTGCCTGGAGTGTTCAGGCCTATGGCTACACCTTC.

The V and J genes are TRBV5-1 and TRBJ2-2; D call uncertain. Looked up from germline, CDR1 is SGHRS and CDR2 is YFSETQ. This CDR3 is 13 amino acids long. V was shortened by 1 base and J by 5 bases, with 6 bases between the two germline ends. The CDR3 nucleotides are TGCGCCAGCAGCTTGATTGCTACCGGGGAGCTGTTTTTT. Translating gives CASSLIATGELFF. Using reference TRBV5-1 and TRBJ2-2 for the parts outside the CDR3, the full variable domain is KAGVTQTPRYLIKTRGQQVTLSCSPISGHRSVSWYQQTPGQGLQFLFEYFSETQRNKGNFPGRFSGRQFSNSRSEMNVSTLELGDSALYLCASSLIATGELFFGEGSRLTVL.

The V and J genes are TRBV4-1 and TRBJ1-6, with TRBD1 identical over 8 bases. This CDR3 is 16 amino acids long. Germline assignment: CDR1 MGHRA and CDR2 YSYEKL. V was clipped by 3 bases and J by 3 bases; unmatched bases: 4. CDR3 DNA: TGCGCCAGCAGCCACAGTACAGGGGGCTATAATTCACCCCTCCACTTT. Its protein is CASSHSTGGYNSPLHF.

V and J are TRBV10-3 and TRBJ2-5; no reliable D call. The germline CDR1 and CDR2 sequences are ENHRY and SYGVKD. The CDR3 runs to 13 residues. V lost 5 bases to trimming and J lost 0 bases, with 7 bases between them. This chain's CDR3 is CAISNAYQETQYF. CDR3 bases: TGTGCCATCAGTAACGCGTACCAAGAGACCCAGTACTTC.

In this sample, this clone turned up a few times. The same CDR3 arises from other DNA sequences in this sample as well. This chain joins TRBV29-1 and TRBJ1-2; D is uncertain. CDR3 length equals 10 residues. V lost 3 bases and J lost 5, with 4 bases in between. Germline CDR1 reads SQVTM; CDR2 reads ANQGSEA. The CDR3 reads CSVDSYGYTF. The CDR3 nucleotides are TGCAGCGTTGACAGTTATGGCTACACCTTC.

V is TRBV27 and J is TRBJ1-2, with D possibly matching TRBD1 (6 bases). Trimming pared 5 bases from V and 2 bases from J, leaving 18 bases between. Germline V gene data show CDR1 as MNHEY and CDR2 as SMNVEV (reference sequence). The CDR3 is 16 residues long. The CDR3 sequence is CASSPTWGGANYGYTF. CDR3 coding DNA: TGTGCCAGCAGTCCCACATGGGGGGGCGCAAACTATGGCTACACCTTC.

The chain joins TRBV27 to TRBJ2-7; possible D gene TRBD1, 5 bases. Germline CDR1 reads MNHEY; CDR2 reads SMNVEV (reference sequence). The CDR3 consists of 14 residues. With 10 bases removed from V and 2 bases from J, the gap between germline ends came to 18 bases. In DNA form, the CDR3 reads TGTGCCACACAGGAGAGCGTGAAAGCCTACGAGCAGTACTTC. Amino acid sequence: CATQESVKAYEQYF.

CDR3 residues: CAWSVVLGETQYF. The DNA of the CDR3 is TGTGCCTGGAGTGTGGTACTGGGGGAGACCCAGTACTTC. The chain has TRBV30 and TRBJ2-5; D not certain. Trimming left V 0 bases short and J 5 bases short, with 10 bases between. CDR3 length: 13 amino acids. In germline, CDR1 is GTSNPN, CDR2 SVGIG (reference sequence).

This clone was counted once. V and J are TRBV30 and TRBJ2-1; D is ambiguous. Trimming took 2 bases from V and 7 from J, leaving 9 bases between them. CDR1 is GTSNPN, CDR2 SVGIG, per germline (reference sequence). The CDR3 extends over 12 amino acids. CDR3 region: CAWSIGENEQFF. The CDR3 nucleotides read TGTGCCTGGAGTATTGGAGAAAATGAGCAGTTCTTC.

CDR3 in DNA: TGTGCCAGCAGCTTGGGAGAGGGAGGCTACACCTTC. Its protein is CASSLGEGGYTF. This sequence joins TRBV5-5 and TRBJ1-2; no clear D. The germline V and J ends were trimmed by 0 bases and 8 bases, with 8 bases remaining between them. The CDR3 spans 12 residues. Germline CDR1 is SGHKS and CDR2 is YYEKEE (reference sequence).

This chain joins TRBV6-5 and TRBJ2-5; the D gene could be TRBD1 or TRBD2 (5 bases each). The CDR3 is 13 residues long. Per the germline V gene, CDR1 is MNHEY and CDR2 is SVGAGI. Trimming shortened V by 4 bases and J by 5 bases, and 11 bases separated the two germline ends. CDR3 DNA: TGTGCCAGCAGTTCGGGGACCAGGGAGACCCAGTACTTC. Residues: CASSSGTRETQYF.

This rearrangement joins TRBV7-6 to TRBJ2-2, with D hard to call. CDR1 is SGHVS, CDR2 FNYEAQ, per germline. The CDR3 is made up of 15 amino acids. Trimming left V 5 bases short and J 1 base short, with 11 bases between. The CDR3 nucleotides read TGTGCCAGCAGCCACGACACTCAGAACACCGGGGAGCTGTTTTTT. It specifies CASSHDTQNTGELFF.

This rearrangement joins TRBV15 to TRBJ1-6, with no clear D. This CDR3 spans 17 amino acids. Trimming shortened V by 0 bases and J by 2 bases, and 11 bases separated the two germline ends. The germline gives CDR1 LNHNV, CDR2 YYDKDF (reference sequence). CDR3 in DNA: TGTGCCACCAGCAGAGATGCCGAGGGAACCTATAATTCACCCCTCCACTTT. Protein sequence: CATSRDAEGTYNSPLHF.

The chain employs TRBV11-2 and TRBJ2-7; 9 bases match TRBD1. Unmatched junction bases numbered 7, after V lost 5 bases and J lost 5 bases. The CDR3 length is 14 residues. Germline V CDR1 and CDR2: SGHAT, FQNNGV. The CDR3 reads CASSTGTGIDEQYF. CDR3 coding DNA: TGTGCCAGCAGCACTGGGACAGGGATCGACGAGCAGTACTTC.

This sequence joins TRBV9 and TRBJ2-7, with 8 bases identical to TRBD1. Germline lookup yields CDR1 SGDLS and CDR2 YYNGEE. The CDR3 is made up of 14 amino acids. V lost 0 bases to trimming and J lost 5 bases; unmatched junction nucleotides: 4. The CDR3, as DNA: TGTGCCAGCAGCGTAGGTCCAGGGGGCGACGAGCAGTACTTC. It specifies CASSVGPGGDEQYF.

The V and J genes are TRBV11-2 and TRBJ2-3; no reliable D call. Germline lookup yields CDR1 SGHAT and CDR2 FQNNGV. Between the trimmed V and J ends, which lost 0 bases and 8 bases, there was a span of 15 bases. CDR3 length: 15 residues. The CDR3 reads CASSLDPQTGVTQYF. The CDR3 DNA sequence: TGTGCCAGCAGCTTAGATCCCCAGACTGGAGTTACGCAGTATTTT.

The chain uses TRBV29-1 and TRBJ2-3, with 12 bases matching TRBD2. V gave up 0 bases and J gave up 6 bases; unmatched junction bases: 10. CDR1 SQVTM and CDR2 ANQGSEA come from the germline V gene. CDR3 length: 17 residues. CDR3 in amino acids: CSVEDPTSGGLLDTQYF. CDR3 DNA sequence: TGCAGCGTTGAAGATCCGACTAGCGGGGGTTTACTTGATACGCAGTATTTT.

V is TRBV4-1 and J is TRBJ2-5, with 7 bases lining up with TRBD2. From germline, CDR1 is MGHRA and CDR2 YSYEKL. V dropped 2 bases and J dropped 5; count of bases not matched to a gene: 11. This CDR3 spans 16 amino acids. The DNA of the CDR3 is TGCGCCAGCAGCCAAAGCCCCACCGGGGGGTTGGAGACCCAGTACTTC. It specifies CASSQSPTGGLETQYF.

V usage is TRBV30 and J usage is TRBJ1-2, with 7 bases lining up with TRBD1. J lost 6 bases, V lost 0 bases, and 7 bases had no gene match. The germline gives CDR1 GTSNPN, CDR2 SVGIG (reference sequence). The CDR3 is 14 residues long. The chain's CDR3 is CAWSVLGGDDGYTF. For the CDR3, the DNA is TGTGCCTGGAGTGTACTAGGGGGCGATGATGGCTACACCTTC. The variable domain in full, completed from reference TRBV30 and TRBJ1-2, reads SQTIHQWPATLVQPVGSPLSLECTVEGTSNPNLYWYRQAAGRGLQLLFYSVGIGQISSEVPQNLSASRPQDRQFILSSKKLLLSDSGFYLCAWSVLGGDDGYTFGSGTRLTVV.

This chain uses TRBV27 with TRBJ1-5, with 7 positions matching TRBD1. The V gene end was trimmed by 8 bases and the J gene end by 0 bases; junction bases not matched to a gene: 16. The germline V gene encodes CDR1 MNHEY and CDR2 SMNVEV (reference sequence). This CDR3 spans 18 amino acids. CDR3 amino acids: CASPLETGLSYSNQPQHF. The CDR3 region has the DNA TGTGCCAGCCCTTTGGAGACAGGGTTGTCGTATAGCAATCAGCCCCAGCATTTT.

V and J are TRBV27 and TRBJ2-5; 15 positions match TRBD2. V was clipped by 5 bases and J by 5 bases; unmatched bases: 3. The length of the CDR3 is 15 residues. Germline V CDR1 and CDR2: MNHEY, SMNVEV (reference sequence). CDR3 nucleotides: TGTGCCAGCAGTACTGGACTAGCGGGGGGGGAGACCCAGTACTTC. Translating it yields CASSTGLAGGETQYF.

A remark on this clone: Other DNA variants within this sample encode the same CDR3. V usage is TRBV11-2 and J usage is TRBJ2-7; D possibly uses TRBD1 or TRBD2 (5 bases each). The CDR3 totals 11 residues. Trimming pared 3 bases from V and 7 bases from J, leaving 7 bases between. Germline CDR1 is SGHAT and CDR2 is FQNNGV. For the CDR3, the DNA is TGTGCCAGCAGCTTGGGGGTTGAGCAGTACTTC. It yields the protein CASSLGVEQYF.